These T cell receptor beta chains were read from a single sample in a study of CD8+ T cells in alopecia areata. Sequencing was performed with immunoSEQ multiplex PCR; in TCRdb, only in-frame clones are kept and a portion is missing. The sample records 200,000 to 250,000 clones, approximately 52% being singletons. Sample: CD4+ T cells sorted from blood, taken at week 0. Receptors were obtained from a human donor with alopecia areata. CDR3s include the opening cysteine and the closing phenylalanine or tryptophan. A D gene is named only where the DNA matches it firmly. Rows may omit the clone size; those that give it use once, few, many or a size class.

few	TRBD2	TRBJ2-7	TRBV4-2	CASSQDGGLDSEQYF	TGTGCCAGCAGCCAAGATGGAGGACTAGACTCCGAGCAGTACTTC
.	.	TRBJ1-6	TRBV10-1	CASSDAVYNSPLHF	TGCGCCAGCAGTGATGCGGTTTATAATTCACCCCTCCACTTT
few	.	TRBJ2-1	TRBV5-6	CASSQYNEQFF	TGTGCCAGCAGCCAATACAATGAGCAGTTCTTC
few	.	TRBJ1-1	TRBV9	CASSVAGDTEAFF	TGTGCCAGCAGCGTAGCGGGGGACACTGAAGCTTTCTTT
few	TRBD2	TRBJ2-7	TRBV30	CAWSGTAGGYEQYF	TGTGCCTGGAGTGGAACAGCGGGGGGTTACGAGCAGTACTTC
.	TRBD1	TRBJ1-1	TRBV19	CASTYGTVNTEAFF	TGTGCCAGTACCTACGGGACAGTAAACACTGAAGCTTTCTTT
.	.	TRBJ1-1	TRBV6-1	CASSNTGPTEAFF	TGTGCCAGCAGTAATACAGGGCCCACTGAAGCTTTCTTT
.	.	TRBJ1-1	TRBV25-1	CASRFDLNTEAFF	TGTGCCAGCAGATTCGACTTGAACACTGAAGCTTTCTTT
.	.	TRBJ2-2	TRBV7-3	CASSSPDGELFF	TGTGCCAGCAGCTCCCCGGACGGGGAGCTGTTTTTT
.	.	TRBJ2-7	TRBV7-3	CASKRLKGERYEQYF	TGTGCCAGCAAGAGACTAAAGGGCGAGCGATACGAGCAGTACTTC
.	TRBD1	TRBJ1-2	TRBV5-1	CASSSAPGQAYYGYTF	TGCGCCAGCAGCTCTGCCCCGGGACAGGCTTACTATGGCTACACCTTC
.	TRBD1	TRBJ1-3	TRBV4-1	CASSHPGTEGNTIYF	TGTGCCAGCAGCCATCCCGGGACAGAAGGAAACACCATATATTTT
few	.	TRBJ1-1	TRBV27	CASSLGRVNTEAFF	TGTGCCAGCAGTCTAGGCAGGGTGAACACTGAAGCTTTCTTT
.	.	TRBJ2-7	TRBV28	CASSNSPVYEQYF	TGTGCCAGCAGTAATAGCCCGGTATACGAGCAGTACTTC